A single sample is the source of the 5 T cell receptor beta chains below, sequenced in a study of shared clonotypes between healthy human individuals. TCRdb's table, derived via immunoSEQ multiplex PCR, lists solely in-frame clones and lacks some. The sample holds 1,500,000 or so clones; 97% to 99% are singletons and the top ten take 0.3% to 0.45%. Source material: naive CD4+ T cells sorted from blood. Subset given: CD45RA+ positively selected. The receptors were sampled from a man aged 25-45 years in good health.

This clone was counted a single time. The chain uses TRBV18 and TRBJ2-1; 11 positions match TRBD2. Germline CDR1 reads KGHSH; CDR2 reads LQKENI. The CDR3 has 17 residues. The V segment lost 6 bases and the J segment 7 bases; nucleotides outside the gene matches: 14. CDR3 region: CASSSGTSGWVGNEQFF. The CDR3, as DNA: TGTGCCAGCTCCTCCGGGACTAGCGGATGGGTTGGGAATGAGCAGTTCTTC.

The CDR3 spells CASSFVGGRVSGANVLTF. The CDR3, as DNA: TGTGCCAGCAGTTTTGTGGGGGGACGAGTCTCTGGGGCCAACGTCCTGACTTTC. The chain joins TRBV27 to TRBJ2-6; D might be TRBD2 (6 bases). The CDR3 is made up of 18 amino acids. Germline lookup yields CDR1 MNHEY and CDR2 SMNVEV (reference sequence). Trimming shortened V by 3 bases and J by 0 bases, and 15 bases separated the two germline ends.

The J gene is TRBJ1-1, the V gene TRBV9, with D possibly matching TRBD1 (5 bases). The CDR3 is 14 amino acids. Per germline, CDR1 SGDLS and CDR2 YYNGEE. V was clipped by 6 bases and J by 0 bases, with 12 bases between them. The CDR3 sequence: CASTPTAMNTEAFF. The CDR3 bases are TGTGCCAGCACCCCGACAGCGATGAACACTGAAGCTTTCTTT. Full variable domain (outside the CDR3, taken from reference TRBV9 and TRBJ1-1): DSGVTQTPKHLITATGQRVTLRCSPRSGDLSVYWYQQSLDQGLQFLIQYYNGEERAKGNILERFSAQQFPDLHSELNLSSLELGDSALYFCASTPTAMNTEAFFGQGTRLTVV.

J is TRBJ2-7 and V is TRBV14, with D perhaps given as TRBD1 or TRBD2 (5 bases each). The CDR3 has 13 amino acids. Trimming left V 4 bases short and J 5 bases short, with 12 bases between. The germline gives CDR1 SGHDN, CDR2 FVKESK. This CDR3 reads CASSLWGRNEQYF. The CDR3 nucleotides are TGTGCCAGCAGCCTATGGGGGAGAAACGAGCAGTACTTC.

This chain links TRBV9 with TRBJ1-4, with TRBD1 as a possible D gene (5 bases). The CDR3 is 15 amino acids. Per the germline V gene, CDR1 is SGDLS and CDR2 is YYNGEE. V shed 0 bases and J shed 5 bases, with 11 bases lying between them. CDR3 sequence reads: CASSVDGTGNEKLFF. The CDR3 bases are TGTGCCAGCAGCGTAGATGGGACTGGGAATGAAAAACTGTTTTTT.